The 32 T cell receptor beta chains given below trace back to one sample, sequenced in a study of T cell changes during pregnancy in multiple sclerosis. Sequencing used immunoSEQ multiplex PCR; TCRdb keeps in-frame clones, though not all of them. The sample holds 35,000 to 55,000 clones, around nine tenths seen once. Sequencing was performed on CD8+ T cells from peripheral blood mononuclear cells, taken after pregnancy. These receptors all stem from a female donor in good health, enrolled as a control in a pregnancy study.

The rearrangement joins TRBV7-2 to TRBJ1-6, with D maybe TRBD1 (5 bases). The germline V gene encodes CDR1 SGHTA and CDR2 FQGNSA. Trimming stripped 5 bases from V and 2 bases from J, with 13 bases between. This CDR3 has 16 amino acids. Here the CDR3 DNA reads TGTGCCAGCAGCCTCGAGACAGCAACCTATAATTCACCCCTCCACTTT. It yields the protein CASSLETATYNSPLHF.

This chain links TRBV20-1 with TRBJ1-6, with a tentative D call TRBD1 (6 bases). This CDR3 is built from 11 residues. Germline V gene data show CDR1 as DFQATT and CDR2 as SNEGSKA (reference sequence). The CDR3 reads CSSVTGQTFHF. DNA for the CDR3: TGCAGCTCTGTTACTGGACAGACTTTCCACTTT.

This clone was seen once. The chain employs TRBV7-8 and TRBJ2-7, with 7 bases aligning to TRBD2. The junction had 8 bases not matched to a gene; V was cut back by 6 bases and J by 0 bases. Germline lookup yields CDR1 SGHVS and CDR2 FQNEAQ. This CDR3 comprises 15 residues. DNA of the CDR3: TGTGCCAGCAGACCTCTAGCGGAAAGCTCCTACGAGCAGTACTTC. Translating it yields CASRPLAESSYEQYF.

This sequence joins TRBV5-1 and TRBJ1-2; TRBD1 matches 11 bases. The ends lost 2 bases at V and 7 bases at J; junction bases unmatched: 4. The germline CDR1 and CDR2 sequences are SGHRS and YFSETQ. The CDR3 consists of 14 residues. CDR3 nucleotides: TGCGCCAGCAGCTTAGCCGGGACAGGGGGTGGCTACACCTTC. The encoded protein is CASSLAGTGGGYTF. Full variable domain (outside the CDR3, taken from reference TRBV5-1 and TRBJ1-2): KAGVTQTPRYLIKTRGQQVTLSCSPISGHRSVSWYQQTPGQGLQFLFEYFSETQRNKGNFPGRFSGRQFSNSRSEMNVSTLELGDSALYLCASSLAGTGGGYTFGSGTRLTVV.

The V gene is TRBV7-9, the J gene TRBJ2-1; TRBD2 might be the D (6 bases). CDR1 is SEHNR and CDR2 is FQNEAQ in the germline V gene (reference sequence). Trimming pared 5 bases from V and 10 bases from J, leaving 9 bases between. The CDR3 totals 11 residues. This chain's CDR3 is CASSPGREQFF. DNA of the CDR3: TGTGCCAGCAGCCCCGGGAGAGAGCAGTTCTTC.

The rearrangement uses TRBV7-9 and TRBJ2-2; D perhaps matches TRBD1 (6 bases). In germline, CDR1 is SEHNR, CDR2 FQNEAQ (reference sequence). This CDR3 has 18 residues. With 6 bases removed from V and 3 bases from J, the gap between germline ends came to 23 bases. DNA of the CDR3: TGTGCCAGCAGAAGAGCGGCAGGGGCGTCTATAGACACCGGGGAGCTGTTTTTT. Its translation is CASRRAAGASIDTGELFF.

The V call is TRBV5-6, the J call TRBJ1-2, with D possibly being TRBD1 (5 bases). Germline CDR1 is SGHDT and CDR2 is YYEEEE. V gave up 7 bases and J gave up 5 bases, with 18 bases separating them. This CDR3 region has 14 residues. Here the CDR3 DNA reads TGTGCCAGCCGCGAGGGAGGGGACCCTTATGGCTACACCTTC. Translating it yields CASREGGDPYGYTF.

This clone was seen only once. The CDR3 loop is CASSIPGQRVAFF. CDR3 DNA sequence: TGTGCCAGTAGTATACCGGGACAGCGCGTAGCTTTCTTT. V is TRBV19 and J is TRBJ1-1, with 7 bases identical to TRBD1. The germline CDR1 and CDR2 sequences are LNHDA and SQIVND (reference sequence). Trimming at V came to 2 bases and at J to 10 bases, leaving 7 bases not matched to a gene. This CDR3 comprises 13 residues.

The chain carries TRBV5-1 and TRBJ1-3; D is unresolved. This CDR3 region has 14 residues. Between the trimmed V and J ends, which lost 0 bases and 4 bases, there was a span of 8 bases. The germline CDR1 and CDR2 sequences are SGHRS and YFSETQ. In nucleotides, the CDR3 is TGCGCCAGCAGCTTGGACCCAACAGGAAACACCATATATTTT. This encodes CASSLDPTGNTIYF.

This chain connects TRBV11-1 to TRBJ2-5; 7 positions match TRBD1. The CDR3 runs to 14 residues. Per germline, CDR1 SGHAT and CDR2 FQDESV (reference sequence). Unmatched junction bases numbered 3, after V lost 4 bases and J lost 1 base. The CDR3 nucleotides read TGTGCCAGCAGCTCGACAGGGCCCCAAGAGACCCAGTACTTC. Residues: CASSSTGPQETQYF.

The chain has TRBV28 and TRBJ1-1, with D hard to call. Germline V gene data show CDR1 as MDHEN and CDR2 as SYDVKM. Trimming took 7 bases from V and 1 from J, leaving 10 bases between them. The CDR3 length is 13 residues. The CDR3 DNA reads TGTGCCAGCACCATTACACGGAACACTGAAGCTTTCTTT. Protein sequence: CASTITRNTEAFF.

The CDR3 nucleotides read TGTGCCAGCAGTGAATCGTCAGGGAACACTGAAGCTTTCTTT. Translation gives CASSESSGNTEAFF. This chain joins TRBV6-1 and TRBJ1-1; D remains unclear. Germline V CDR1 and CDR2: MNHNS, SASEGT. V gave up 2 bases and J gave up 1 base, with 8 bases separating them. This CDR3 is 14 amino acids long.

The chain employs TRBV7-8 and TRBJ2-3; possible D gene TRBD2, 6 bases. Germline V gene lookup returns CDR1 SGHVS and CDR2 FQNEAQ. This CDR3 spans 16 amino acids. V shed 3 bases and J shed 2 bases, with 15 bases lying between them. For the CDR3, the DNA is TGTGCCAGCAGCTTCGACGGGGAGGACCTCACAGATACGCAGTATTTT. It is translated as CASSFDGEDLTDTQYF.

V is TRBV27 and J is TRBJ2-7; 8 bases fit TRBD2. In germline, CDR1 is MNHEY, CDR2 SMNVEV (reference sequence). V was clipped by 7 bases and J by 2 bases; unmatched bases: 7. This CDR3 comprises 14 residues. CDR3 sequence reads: CASNSGGVAYEQYF. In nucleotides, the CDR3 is TGTGCCAGCAATTCGGGGGGGGTGGCCTACGAGCAGTACTTC.

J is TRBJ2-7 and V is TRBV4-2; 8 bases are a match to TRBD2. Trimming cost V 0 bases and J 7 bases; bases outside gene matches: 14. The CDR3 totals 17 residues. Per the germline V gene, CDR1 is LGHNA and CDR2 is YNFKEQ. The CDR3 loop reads CASSQEAQRRGASEQYF. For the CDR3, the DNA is TGTGCCAGCAGCCAAGAAGCCCAGAGGCGGGGGGCCTCGGAGCAGTACTTC.

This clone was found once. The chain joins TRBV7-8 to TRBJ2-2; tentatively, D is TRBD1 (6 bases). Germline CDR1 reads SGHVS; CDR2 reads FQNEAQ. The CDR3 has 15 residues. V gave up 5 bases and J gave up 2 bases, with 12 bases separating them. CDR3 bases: TGTGCCAGCAGCCGGACAGCTCCAAACACCGGGGAGCTGTTTTTT. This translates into CASSRTAPNTGELFF.

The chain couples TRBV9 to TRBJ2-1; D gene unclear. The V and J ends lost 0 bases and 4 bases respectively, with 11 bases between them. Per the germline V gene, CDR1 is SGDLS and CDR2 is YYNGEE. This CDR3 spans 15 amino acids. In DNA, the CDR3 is TGTGCCAGCAGCGTAGTGAACAGTCCGTACAATGAGCAGTTCTTC. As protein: CASSVVNSPYNEQFF.

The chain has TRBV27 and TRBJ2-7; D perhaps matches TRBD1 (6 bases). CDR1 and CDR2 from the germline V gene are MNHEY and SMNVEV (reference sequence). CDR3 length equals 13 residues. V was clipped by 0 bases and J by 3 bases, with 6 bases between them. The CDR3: CASSLSTGYEQYF. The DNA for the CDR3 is TGTGCCAGCAGTTTATCGACAGGCTACGAGCAGTACTTC.

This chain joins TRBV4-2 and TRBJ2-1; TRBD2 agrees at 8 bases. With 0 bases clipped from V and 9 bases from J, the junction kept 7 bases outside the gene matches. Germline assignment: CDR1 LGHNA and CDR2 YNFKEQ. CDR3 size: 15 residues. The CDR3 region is CASSQEGTRIGEQFF. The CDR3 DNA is TGTGCCAGCAGCCAAGAAGGGACTAGAATCGGTGAGCAGTTCTTC.

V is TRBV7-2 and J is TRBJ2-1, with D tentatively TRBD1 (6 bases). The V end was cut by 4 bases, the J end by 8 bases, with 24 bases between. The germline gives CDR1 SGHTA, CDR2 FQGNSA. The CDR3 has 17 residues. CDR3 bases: TGTGCCAGCAGCTCACGGCCTCCCGGACAGCGAGGCCATGAGCAGTTCTTC. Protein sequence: CASSSRPPGQRGHEQFF.

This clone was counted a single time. CDR3 in amino acids: CASSLLQPNEQFF. Here the CDR3 DNA reads TGTGCCAGCAGCTTGTTACAGCCCAATGAGCAGTTCTTC. The chain employs TRBV5-5 and TRBJ2-1; D ambiguous. CDR3 size: 13 residues. Between the trimmed V and J ends, which lost 1 base and 6 bases, there was a span of 8 bases. Germline V lookup: CDR1 SGHKS, CDR2 YYEKEE (reference sequence).

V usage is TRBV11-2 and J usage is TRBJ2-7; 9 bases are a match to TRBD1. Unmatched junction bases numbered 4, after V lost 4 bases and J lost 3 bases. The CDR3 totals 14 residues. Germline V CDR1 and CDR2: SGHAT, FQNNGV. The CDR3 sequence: CASSSGQGYYEQYF. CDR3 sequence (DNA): TGTGCCAGCAGCTCCGGACAGGGGTACTACGAGCAGTACTTC.

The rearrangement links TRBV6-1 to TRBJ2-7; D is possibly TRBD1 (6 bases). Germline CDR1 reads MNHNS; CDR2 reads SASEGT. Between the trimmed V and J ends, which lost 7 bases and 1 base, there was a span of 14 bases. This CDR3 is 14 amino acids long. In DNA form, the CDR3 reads TGTGCCAGCACTCTCTCGACAGGATCCTACGAGCAGTACTTC. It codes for CASTLSTGSYEQYF.

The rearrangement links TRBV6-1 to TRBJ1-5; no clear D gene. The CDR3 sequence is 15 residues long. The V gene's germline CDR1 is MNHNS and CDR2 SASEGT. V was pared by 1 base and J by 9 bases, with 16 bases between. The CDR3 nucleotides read TGTGCCAGCAGTGAAGGGTGGAGCTCCCAAGGGCCCCAGCATTTT. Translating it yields CASSEGWSSQGPQHF.

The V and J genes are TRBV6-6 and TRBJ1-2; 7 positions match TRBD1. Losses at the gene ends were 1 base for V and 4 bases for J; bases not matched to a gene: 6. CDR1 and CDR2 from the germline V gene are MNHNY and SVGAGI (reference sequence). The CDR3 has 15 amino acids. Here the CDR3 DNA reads TGTGCCAGCAGTTACTTCGAGGGACAGACCTATGGCTACACCTTC. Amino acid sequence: CASSYFEGQTYGYTF.

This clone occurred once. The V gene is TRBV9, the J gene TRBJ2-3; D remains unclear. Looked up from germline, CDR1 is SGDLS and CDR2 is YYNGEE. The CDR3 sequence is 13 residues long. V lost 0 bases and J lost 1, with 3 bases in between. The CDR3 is CASSVGGTDTQYF. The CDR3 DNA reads TGTGCCAGCAGCGTAGGAGGCACAGATACGCAGTATTTT.

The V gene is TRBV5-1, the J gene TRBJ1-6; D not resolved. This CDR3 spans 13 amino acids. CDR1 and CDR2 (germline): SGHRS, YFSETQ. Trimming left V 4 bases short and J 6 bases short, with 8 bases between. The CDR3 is CASSKRSNSPLHF. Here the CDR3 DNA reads TGCGCCAGCAGCAAACGGTCTAATTCACCCCTCCACTTT.

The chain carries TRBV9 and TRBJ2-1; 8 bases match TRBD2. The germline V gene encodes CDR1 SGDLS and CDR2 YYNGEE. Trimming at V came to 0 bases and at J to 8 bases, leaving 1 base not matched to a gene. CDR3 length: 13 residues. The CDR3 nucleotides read TGTGCCAGCAGCGTAGCGGGGGGGTATGAGCAGTTCTTC. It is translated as CASSVAGGYEQFF.

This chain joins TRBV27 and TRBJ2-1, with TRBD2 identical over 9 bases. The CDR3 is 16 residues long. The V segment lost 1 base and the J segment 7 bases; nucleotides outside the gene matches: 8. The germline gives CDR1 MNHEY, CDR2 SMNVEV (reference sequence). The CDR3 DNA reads TGTGCCAGCAGTTTATATCCGCGGGGGGGCATAAATGAGCAGTTCTTC. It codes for CASSLYPRGGINEQFF.

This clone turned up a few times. The CDR3: CAISEDRESYNSPLHF. The CDR3 DNA reads TGTGCCATCAGCGAAGACAGGGAATCCTATAATTCACCCCTCCACTTT. J is TRBJ1-6 and V is TRBV10-3; 7 bases align to TRBD1. Trimming took 6 bases from V and 1 from J; bases not matched to a gene: 6. This CDR3 spans 16 amino acids. Germline V gene sequence: CDR1 ENHRY, CDR2 SYGVKD.

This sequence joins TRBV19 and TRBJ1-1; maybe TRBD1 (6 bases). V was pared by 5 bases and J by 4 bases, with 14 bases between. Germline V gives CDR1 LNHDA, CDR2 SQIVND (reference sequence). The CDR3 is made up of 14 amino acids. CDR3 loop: CASSPADSGTEAFF. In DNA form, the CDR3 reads TGTGCCAGTAGTCCCGCGGACAGTGGCACTGAAGCTTTCTTT.

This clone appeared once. This chain's CDR3 is CASSPARGDYGYTF. CDR3 DNA sequence: TGCGCCAGCAGCCCGGCGCGCGGTGACTATGGCTACACCTTC. The rearrangement uses TRBV4-1 and TRBJ1-2; D remains ambiguous. The germline V gene has CDR1 MGHRA and CDR2 YSYEKL. V lost 4 bases to trimming and J lost 3 bases, with 12 bases between them. This CDR3 region has 14 residues.